This T cell receptor (beta chain) is from a study of blood T cell repertoires in COVID-19. Germline V CDR1 and CDR2: MNHEY, SMNVEV (reference sequence). V lost 4 bases and J lost 5, with 11 bases in between. The CDR3 sequence is 13 residues long. The authors' processing: For nucleated cells, counts were estimated from reference gene primer amplification. The repertoire was sequenced with immunoSEQ multiplex PCR; TCRdb's copy has only in-frame clones and lacks some. That table is the source of V, J and clone size, and D and trimming were worked out from the DNA. The repertoire includes roughly 350,000 clones, 85% to 90% of them detected once, and approximately 7.4% sits in the top ten. Enrollment of patients from Seattle took place during active infection, with longitudinal follow-up.

This receptor was obtained from a woman in her seventies with COVID-19, enrolled during active disease. The V and J genes are TRBV27 and TRBJ1-1, with unresolved D. The specimen was peripheral blood. This CDR3 reads CASSSSGGTEAFF. For the CDR3, the DNA is TGTGCCAGCAGTTCATCAGGCGGGACTGAAGCTTTCTTT.